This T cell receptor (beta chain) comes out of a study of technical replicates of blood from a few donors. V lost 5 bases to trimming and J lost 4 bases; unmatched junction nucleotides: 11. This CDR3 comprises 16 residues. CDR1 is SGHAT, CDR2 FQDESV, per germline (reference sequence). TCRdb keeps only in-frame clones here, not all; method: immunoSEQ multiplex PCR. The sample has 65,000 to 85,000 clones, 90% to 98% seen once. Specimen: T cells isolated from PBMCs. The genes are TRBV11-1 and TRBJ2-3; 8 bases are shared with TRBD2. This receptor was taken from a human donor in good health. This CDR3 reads CASSNRLALRADTQYF. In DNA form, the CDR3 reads TGTGCCAGCAGCAACCGACTAGCGCTTCGAGCAGATACGCAGTATTTT.